The clone carrying this T cell receptor beta chain was picked up many times. The antigen is not known. All patients were untreated before thyroid surgery. The data originate from a study of metastatic and nonmetastatic thyroid tumors. Study-level findings and limits: In blood and tumor, TCR beta diversity was reportedly significantly higher in malignant thyroid tumors than in benign nodules.

The CDR3 is 16 amino acids. CDR1 and CDR2 from the germline V gene are KGHDR and SFDVKD. The V gene end was trimmed by 2 bases and the J gene end by 8 bases; junction bases not matched to a gene: 11. TCRdb recomputed clones from the PCR reads via MiXCR. Of roughly 61,000 clones in the sample, more than 3.5% were seen once. Sequencing used blood. The TCR was taken from a female donor with papillary thyroid cancer or a benign thyroid nodule (not recorded which). Some clones in this sample may be carry-over from other donors' samples. The gene calls are TRBV24-1 and TRBJ2-1; 7 nucleotides match TRBD2. CDR3: CATSDSGTTRLDEQFF. The CDR3 nucleotides read TGTGCCACCAGTGATTCCGGGACTACCCGCTTGGATGAGCAGTTCTTC.